This T cell receptor beta chain is from a study of shared clonotypes between healthy human individuals. With respect to this clone: Its antigen is not identified.

The method was immunoSEQ multiplex PCR; TCRdb's version includes in-frame clones alone and lacks a portion of them. The data contain approximately 1,000,000 clones, approximately 80% of them singletons. Study-level results: Between several donors, naive CD4 clonotypes were shared at a level of around 4.9%.

This CDR3 has 16 amino acids. V dropped 5 bases and J dropped 0 bases, with 14 bases sitting between them. Germline V lookup: CDR1 MNHEY, CDR2 SMNVEV (reference sequence). This chain connects TRBV27 to TRBJ2-4; D unresolved. This TCR was recovered from a man younger than 35 in good health. Some clones in this sample may be carry-over from other donors' samples. Sequencing was performed on memory CD4+ T cells from PBMCs. The subset was: CD45RA-negative fraction. The CDR3 loop reads CASSPRPLLAKNIQYF. The CDR3 DNA is TGTGCCAGCAGTCCCCGGCCCCTTCTAGCCAAAAACATTCAGTACTTC.